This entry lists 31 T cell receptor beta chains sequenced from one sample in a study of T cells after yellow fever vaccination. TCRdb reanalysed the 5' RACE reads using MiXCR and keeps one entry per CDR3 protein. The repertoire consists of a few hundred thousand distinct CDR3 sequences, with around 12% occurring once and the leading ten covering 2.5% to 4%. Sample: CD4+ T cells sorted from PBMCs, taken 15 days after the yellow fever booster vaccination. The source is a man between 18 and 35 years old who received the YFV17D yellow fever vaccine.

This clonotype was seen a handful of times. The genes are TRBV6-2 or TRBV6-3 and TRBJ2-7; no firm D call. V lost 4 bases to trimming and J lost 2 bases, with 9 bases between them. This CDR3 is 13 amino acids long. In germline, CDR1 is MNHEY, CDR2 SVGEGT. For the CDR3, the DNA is TGTGCCAGCAGTTCGCGCGGACCCTACGAGCAGTACGTC. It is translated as CASSSRGPYEQYV.

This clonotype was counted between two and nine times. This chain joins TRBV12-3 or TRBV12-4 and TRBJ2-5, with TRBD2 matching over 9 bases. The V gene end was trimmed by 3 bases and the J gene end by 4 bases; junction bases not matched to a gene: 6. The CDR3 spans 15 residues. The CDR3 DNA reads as TGTGCCAGCAGTTTTCGCCTAGCGGGGAGAGAGACCCAGTACTTC. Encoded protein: CASSFRLAGRETQYF.

The CDR3 DNA reads TGTGCCAGCACCAGGGCCCAGGGAGAGAAACTGTTTTTT. Protein: CASTRAQGEKLFF. The chain recombines TRBV27 with TRBJ1-4; possible D gene TRBD1, 5 bases. CDR3 length: 13 residues. Per the germline V gene, CDR1 is MNHEY and CDR2 is SMNVEV (reference sequence). V shed 7 bases and J shed 11 bases, with 17 bases lying between them.

The CDR3 bases are TGTGCCAGCAGCGCACAAAACATTCAGTACTTC. Protein sequence: CASSAQNIQYF. The chain combines TRBV4-2 with TRBJ2-4; D not certain. With 5 bases removed from V and 5 bases from J, the gap between germline ends came to 4 bases. Germline loops: CDR1 LGHNA, CDR2 YNFKEQ. CDR3 size: 11 residues.

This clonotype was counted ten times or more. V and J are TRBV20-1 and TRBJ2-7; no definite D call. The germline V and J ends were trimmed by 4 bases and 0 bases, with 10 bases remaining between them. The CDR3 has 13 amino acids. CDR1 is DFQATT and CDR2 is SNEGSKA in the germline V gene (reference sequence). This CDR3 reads CSAKGLGSYEQYV. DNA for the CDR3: TGCAGTGCTAAGGGCCTGGGCTCCTACGAGCAGTACGTC.

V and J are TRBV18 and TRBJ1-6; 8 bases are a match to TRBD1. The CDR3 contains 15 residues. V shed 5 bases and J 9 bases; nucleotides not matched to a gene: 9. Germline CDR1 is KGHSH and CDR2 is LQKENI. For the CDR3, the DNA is TGTGCCAGCTCAGAGGTGCAACAGGGGGGTTCACCCCTCCACTTT. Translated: CASSEVQQGGSPLHF.

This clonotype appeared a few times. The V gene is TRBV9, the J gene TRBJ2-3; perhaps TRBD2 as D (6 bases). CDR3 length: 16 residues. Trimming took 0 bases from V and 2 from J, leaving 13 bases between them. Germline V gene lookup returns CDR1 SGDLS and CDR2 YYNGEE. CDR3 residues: CASSVGPGVTTDTQYF. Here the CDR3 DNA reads TGTGCCAGCAGCGTAGGTCCGGGGGTCACCACAGATACGCAGTATTTT. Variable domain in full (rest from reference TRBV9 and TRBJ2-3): DSGVTQTPKHLITATGQRVTLRCSPRSGDLSVYWYQQSLDQGLQFLIQYYNGEERAKGNILERFSAQQFPDLHSELNLSSLELGDSALYFCASSVGPGVTTDTQYFGPGTRLTVL.

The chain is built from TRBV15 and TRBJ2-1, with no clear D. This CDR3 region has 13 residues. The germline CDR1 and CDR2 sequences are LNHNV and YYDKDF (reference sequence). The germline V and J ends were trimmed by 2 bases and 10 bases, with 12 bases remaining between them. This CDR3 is CATSRPNRVEQFF. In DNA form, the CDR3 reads TGTGCCACCAGCAGACCAAATCGAGTGGAGCAGTTCTTC.

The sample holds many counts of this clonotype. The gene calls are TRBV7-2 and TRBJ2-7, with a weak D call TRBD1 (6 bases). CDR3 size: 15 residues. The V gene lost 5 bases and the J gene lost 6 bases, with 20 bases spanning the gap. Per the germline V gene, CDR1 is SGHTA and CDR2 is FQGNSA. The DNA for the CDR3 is TGTGCCAGCAGCGCGAGGGGTACAGGGCGCGGCGAGCAGTACTTC. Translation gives CASSARGTGRGEQYF. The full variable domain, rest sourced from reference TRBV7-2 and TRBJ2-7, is GAGVSQSPSNKVTEKGKDVELRCDPISGHTALYWYRQSLGQGLEFLIYFQGNSAPDKSGLPSDRFSAERTGGSVSTLTIQRTQQEDSAVYLCASSARGTGRGEQYFGPGTRLTVT.

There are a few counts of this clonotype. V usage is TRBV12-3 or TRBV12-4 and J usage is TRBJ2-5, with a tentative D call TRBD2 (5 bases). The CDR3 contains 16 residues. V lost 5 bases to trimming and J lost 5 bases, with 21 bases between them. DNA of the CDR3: TGTGCCAGCAGTATCCCCCGGGCGGGCGTAGGCGAGACCCAGTACTTC. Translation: CASSIPRAGVGETQYF.

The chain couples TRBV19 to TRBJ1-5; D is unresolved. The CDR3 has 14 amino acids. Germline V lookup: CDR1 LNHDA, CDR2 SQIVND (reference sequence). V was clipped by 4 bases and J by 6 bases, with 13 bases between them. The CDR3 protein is CASSTVQTRQPQHF. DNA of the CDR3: TGTGCCAGTAGTACTGTCCAAACCCGTCAGCCCCAGCATTTT.

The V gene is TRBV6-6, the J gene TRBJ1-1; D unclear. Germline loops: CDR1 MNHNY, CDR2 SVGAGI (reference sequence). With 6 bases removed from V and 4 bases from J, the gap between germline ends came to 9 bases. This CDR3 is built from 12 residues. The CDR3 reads CASSGPGTEAFF. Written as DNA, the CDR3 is TGTGCCAGCAGCGGACCCGGCACTGAAGCTTTCTTT.

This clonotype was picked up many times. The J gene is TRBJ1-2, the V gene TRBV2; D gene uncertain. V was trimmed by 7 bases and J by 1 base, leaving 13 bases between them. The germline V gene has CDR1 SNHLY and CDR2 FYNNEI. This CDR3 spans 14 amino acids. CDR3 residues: CASKAAANNYGYTF. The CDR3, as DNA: TGTGCCAGCAAGGCCGCAGCGAATAACTATGGCTACACCTTC.

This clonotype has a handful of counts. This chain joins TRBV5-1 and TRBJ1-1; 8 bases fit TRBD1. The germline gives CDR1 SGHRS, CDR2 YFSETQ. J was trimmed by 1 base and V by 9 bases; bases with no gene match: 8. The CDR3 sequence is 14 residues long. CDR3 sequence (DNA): TGCGCCACAGCCGGACAGGGATCGAACACTGAAGCTTTCTTT. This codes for CATAGQGSNTEAFF.

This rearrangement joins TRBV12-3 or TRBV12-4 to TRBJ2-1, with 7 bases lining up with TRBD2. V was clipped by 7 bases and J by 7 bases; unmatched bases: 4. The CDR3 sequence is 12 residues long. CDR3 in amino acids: CASNPRGNEQFF. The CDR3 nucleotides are TGTGCCAGCAACCCGCGGGGGAATGAGCAGTTCTTC.

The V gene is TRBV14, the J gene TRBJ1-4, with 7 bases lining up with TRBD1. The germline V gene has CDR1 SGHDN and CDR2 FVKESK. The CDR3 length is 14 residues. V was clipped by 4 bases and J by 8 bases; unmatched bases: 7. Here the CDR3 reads CASSLRQGGEKLFF. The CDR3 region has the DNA TGTGCCAGCAGCCTACGACAGGGTGGCGAAAAACTGTTTTTT. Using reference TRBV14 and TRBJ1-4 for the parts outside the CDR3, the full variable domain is EAGVTQFPSHSVIEKGQTVTLRCDPISGHDNLYWYRRVMGKEIKFLLHFVKESKQDESGMPNNRFLAERTGGTYSTLKVQPAELEDSGVYFCASSLRQGGEKLFFGSGTQLSVL.

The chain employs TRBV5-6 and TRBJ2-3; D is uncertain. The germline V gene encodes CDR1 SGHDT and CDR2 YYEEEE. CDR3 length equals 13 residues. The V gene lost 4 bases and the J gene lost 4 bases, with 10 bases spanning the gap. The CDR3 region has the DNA TGTGCCAGCAGCACCAAAGTCTCAGATACGCAGTATTTT. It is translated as CASSTKVSDTQYF. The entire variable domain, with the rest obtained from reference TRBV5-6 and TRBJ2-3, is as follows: DAGVTQSPTHLIKTRGQQVTLRCSPKSGHDTVSWYQQALGQGPQFIFQYYEEEERQRGNFPDRFSGHQFPNYSSELNVNALLLGDSALYLCASSTKVSDTQYFGPGTRLTVL.

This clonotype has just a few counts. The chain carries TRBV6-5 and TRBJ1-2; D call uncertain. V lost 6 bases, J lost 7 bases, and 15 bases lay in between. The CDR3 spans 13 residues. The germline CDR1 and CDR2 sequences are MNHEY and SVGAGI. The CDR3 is CASSSMGWGGYTF. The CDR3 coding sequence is TGTGCCAGCAGCTCGATGGGGTGGGGTGGCTACACCTTC.

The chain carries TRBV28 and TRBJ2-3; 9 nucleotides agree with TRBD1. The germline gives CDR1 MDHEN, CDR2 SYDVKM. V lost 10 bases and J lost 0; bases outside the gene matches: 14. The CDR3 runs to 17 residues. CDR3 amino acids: CAISRDRVYLSTDTQYF. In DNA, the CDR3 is TGTGCCATCTCCCGGGACAGGGTATATCTTAGCACAGATACGCAGTATTTT.

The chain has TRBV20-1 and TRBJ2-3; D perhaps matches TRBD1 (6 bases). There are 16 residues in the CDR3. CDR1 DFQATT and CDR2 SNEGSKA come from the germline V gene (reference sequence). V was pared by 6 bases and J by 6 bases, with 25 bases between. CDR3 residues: CSATGTSPGSSDTQYF. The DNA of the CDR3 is TGCAGTGCCACAGGGACATCTCCGGGGAGCTCGGATACGCAGTATTTT.

The CDR3 loop is CASRDPGNYGYTF. Here the CDR3 DNA reads TGCGCCAGCCGGGACCCAGGGAACTATGGCTACACCTTC. The V call is TRBV4-1, the J call TRBJ1-2, with D possibly being TRBD1 (5 bases). Germline-derived CDR1 and CDR2 are MGHRA and YSYEKL. This CDR3 contains 13 residues. Trimming left V 8 bases short and J 2 bases short, with 12 bases between.

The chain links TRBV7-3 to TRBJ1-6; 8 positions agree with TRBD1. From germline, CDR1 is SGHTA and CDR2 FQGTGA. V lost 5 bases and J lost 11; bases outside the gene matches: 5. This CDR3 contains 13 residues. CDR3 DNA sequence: TGTGCCAGCAGCCTCGACAGGGGACCACCCCTCCACTTT. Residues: CASSLDRGPPLHF.

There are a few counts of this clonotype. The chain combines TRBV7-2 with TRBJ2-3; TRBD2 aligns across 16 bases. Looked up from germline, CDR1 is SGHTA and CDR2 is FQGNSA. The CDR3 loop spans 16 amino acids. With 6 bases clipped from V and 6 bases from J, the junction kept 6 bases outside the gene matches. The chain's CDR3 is CASRRGTSGGADTQYF. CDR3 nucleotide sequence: TGTGCCAGCAGACGAGGGACTAGCGGGGGGGCCGATACGCAGTATTTT.

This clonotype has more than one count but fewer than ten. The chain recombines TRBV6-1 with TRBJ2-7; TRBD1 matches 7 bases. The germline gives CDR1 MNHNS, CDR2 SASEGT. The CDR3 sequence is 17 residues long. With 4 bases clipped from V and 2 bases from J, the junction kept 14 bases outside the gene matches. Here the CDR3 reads CASSGPHRDSMTYEQYF. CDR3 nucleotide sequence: TGTGCCAGCAGTGGCCCCCACCGGGACAGTATGACCTACGAGCAGTACTTC.

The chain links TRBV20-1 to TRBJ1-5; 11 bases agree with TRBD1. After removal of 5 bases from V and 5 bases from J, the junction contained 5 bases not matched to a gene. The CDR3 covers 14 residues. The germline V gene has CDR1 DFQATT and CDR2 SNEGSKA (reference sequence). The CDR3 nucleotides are TGCAGTGCTCCCGGGACAGGGGGTCATCAGCCCCAGCATTTT. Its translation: CSAPGTGGHQPQHF.

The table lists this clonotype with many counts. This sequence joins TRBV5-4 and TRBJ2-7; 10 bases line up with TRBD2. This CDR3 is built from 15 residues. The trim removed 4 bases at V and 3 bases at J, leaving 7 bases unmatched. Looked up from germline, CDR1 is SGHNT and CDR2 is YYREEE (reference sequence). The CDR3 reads CASSQHSGGIYEQYF. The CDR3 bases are TGTGCCAGCAGCCAACATAGCGGGGGGATCTACGAGCAGTACTTC.

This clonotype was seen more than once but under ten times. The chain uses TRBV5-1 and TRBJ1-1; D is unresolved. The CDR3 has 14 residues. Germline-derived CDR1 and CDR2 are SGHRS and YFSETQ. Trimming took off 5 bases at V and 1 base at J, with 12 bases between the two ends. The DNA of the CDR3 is TGCGCCAGCAGGTCAATCAGTTCGAACACTGAAGCTTTCTTT. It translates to CASRSISSNTEAFF.

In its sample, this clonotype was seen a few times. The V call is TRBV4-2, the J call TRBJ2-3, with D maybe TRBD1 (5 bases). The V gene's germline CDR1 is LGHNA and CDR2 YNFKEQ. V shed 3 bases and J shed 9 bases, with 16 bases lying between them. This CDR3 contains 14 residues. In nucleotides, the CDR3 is TGTGCCAGCAGCCACGGTAGCCTAGGACAAACGCAGTATTTT. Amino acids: CASSHGSLGQTQYF.

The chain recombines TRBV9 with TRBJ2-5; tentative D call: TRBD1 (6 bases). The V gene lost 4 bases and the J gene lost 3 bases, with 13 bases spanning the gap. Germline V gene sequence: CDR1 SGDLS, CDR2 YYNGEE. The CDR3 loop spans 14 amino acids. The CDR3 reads CASSPRTEKETQYF. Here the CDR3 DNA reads TGTGCCAGCAGCCCCCGGACAGAGAAAGAGACCCAGTACTTC.

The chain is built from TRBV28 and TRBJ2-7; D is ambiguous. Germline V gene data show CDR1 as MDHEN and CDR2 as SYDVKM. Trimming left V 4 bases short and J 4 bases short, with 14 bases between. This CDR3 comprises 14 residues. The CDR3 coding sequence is TGTGCCAGCAGTTCCCTCCCTAGTACGTACGAGCAGTACGTC. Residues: CASSSLPSTYEQYV.

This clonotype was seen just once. Here the CDR3 reads CASSQDRLQPQHF. DNA for the CDR3: TGCGCCAGCAGCCAAGATCGGCTCCAGCCCCAGCATTTT. The V call is TRBV4-3, the J call TRBJ1-5; D remains ambiguous. The CDR3 runs to 13 residues. V was cut by 0 bases and J by 7 bases, with 7 bases left in between. Germline V gives CDR1 LGHNA, CDR2 YSLEER.